This T cell receptor (beta chain) came from a study of T cells in Graves' hyperthyroidism and ophthalmopathy. Amplified regions were TCR beta CDR3 sequences from RNA transcripts. First-round RT-PCR of the TCR CDR3 relied on the HTBI primer set. TCRdb called the multiplex PCR reads again in MiXCR, with one record for every CDR3 protein. Among some 620,000 distinct CDR3 sequences listed, 15% to 20% were seen once. Details on this clonotype: A much more abundant neighbour one base away suggests this may be a read error.

No ophthalmopathy progression within 18 months constituted stable Graves' hyperthyroidism. Patients with uncontrolled infections, other autoimmune diseases, pregnancy or lactation were excluded. The germline gives CDR1 LGHNT, CDR2 FRNRAP. The CDR3 covers 13 residues. This sequence joins TRBV12-5 and TRBJ2-5, with D possibly TRBD1 on 6 matching bases. The sequence derives from a woman in her twenties or thirties with Graves' hyperthyroidism. The sample was blood. Here the CDR3 reads CASGRGQQGTQYF. As DNA, the CDR3 is TGTGCTAGTGGTAGAGGACAGCAAGGGACCCAGTACTTC.